These 29 T cell receptor beta chains were sequenced from one sample in a study of T cells in Graves' hyperthyroidism and ophthalmopathy. It was RNA transcripts that yielded the amplified TCR beta CDR3 regions. The HTBI primer set served for first-round RT-PCR of the TCR CDR3. Via MiXCR, TCRdb re-called the multiplex PCR reads, giving one row per CDR3 protein. The sample carries approximately 480,000 distinct CDR3 sequences, 20% to 25% recorded once. The sample comprised blood. The receptor source for this set is a man aged 18 to 30 with Graves' hyperthyroidism.

The V call is TRBV29-1, the J call TRBJ2-2; 9 bases agree with TRBD2. V dropped 6 bases and J dropped 1; count of bases not matched to a gene: 3. The CDR3 consists of 14 residues. Per the germline V gene, CDR1 is SQVTM and CDR2 is ANQGSEA. CDR3 DNA: TGCAGCGTGGTAGCGGGGGAGAACACCGGGGAGCTGTTTTTT. Translation gives CSVVAGENTGELFF.

Points on this clonotype: A much larger clonotype is one base distant, so this may be a read error. This chain connects TRBV20-1 to TRBJ1-1; 9 nucleotides line up with TRBD1. Per the germline V gene, CDR1 is DFQATT and CDR2 is SNEGSKA (reference sequence). This CDR3 contains 16 residues. The CDR3 DNA reads as TGCAGTGCTAGAGACAGGACAGGGGCGTTGAACACTGAAGCTTGCTTT. Translation: CSARDRTGALNTEACF.

This clonotype came up a few times. The gene calls are TRBV3-1 and TRBJ2-7; D not resolved. The CDR3 loop spans 14 amino acids. The V end lost 1 base, the J end lost 1 base, and 8 bases lay between the germline ends. Germline CDR1 reads LGHDT; CDR2 reads YNNKEL (reference sequence). The CDR3 loop reads CASSQAPDSYEQYF. As DNA, the CDR3 is TGTGCCAGCAGCCAAGCGCCAGATTCCTACGAGCAGTACTTC.

The chain recombines TRBV4-1 with TRBJ1-1; D may be TRBD1 (5 bases). Trimming cost V 0 bases and J 5 bases, with 19 bases left between them. This CDR3 contains 17 residues. Germline V lookup: CDR1 MGHRA, CDR2 YSYEKL. CDR3 nucleotides: TGCGCCAGCAGCCAAGACCTAAGCTTTGGGGGTATGACTGAAGCTTTCTTT. Protein product: CASSQDLSFGGMTEAFF.

This clonotype occurred many times. J is TRBJ2-5 and V is TRBV6-1, with a weak D call TRBD2 (6 bases). The V gene lost 6 bases and the J gene lost 5 bases, with 7 bases spanning the gap. The V gene's germline CDR1 is MNHNS and CDR2 SASEGT. The CDR3 runs to 11 residues. This CDR3 is CASREGETQYF. The CDR3 DNA sequence: TGTGCCAGCAGGGAGGGGGAGACCCAGTACTTC.

This clonotype occurred many times. The CDR3 region has the DNA TGTGCCAGCAGCTTGACAGGGAGCGGGGAGACCCAGTACTTC. This gives the protein CASSLTGSGETQYF. The J gene is TRBJ2-5, the V gene TRBV5-4; possibly TRBD1 or TRBD2 for D (6 bases each). V lost 1 base and J lost 5, with 12 bases in between. Per the germline V gene, CDR1 is SGHNT and CDR2 is YYREEE (reference sequence). The CDR3 is 14 residues long.

J is TRBJ2-7 and V is TRBV18, with TRBD2 matching over 13 bases. CDR3 length: 15 residues. The trim removed 4 bases at V and 7 bases at J, leaving 7 bases unmatched. Germline V lookup: CDR1 KGHSH, CDR2 LQKENI. In DNA, the CDR3 is TGTGCCAGCTCACTCGGACTAGCGGGGGCTGGGGAGCAGTACTTC. Amino acid sequence: CASSLGLAGAGEQYF.

The CDR3 sequence is CASSQWSGGLQETQYF. The CDR3 DNA is TGTGCCAGCAGCCAATGGTCGGGGGGACTCCAAGAGACCCAGTACTTC. The rearrangement uses TRBV3-1 and TRBJ2-5, with 7 bases that match TRBD2. There are 16 residues in the CDR3. The germline V gene has CDR1 LGHDT and CDR2 YNNKEL (reference sequence). V dropped 2 bases and J dropped 1; count of bases not matched to a gene: 7.

This clonotype occurred many times. J is TRBJ2-7 and V is TRBV28, with D possibly matching TRBD2 (6 bases). With 6 bases removed from V and 0 bases from J, the gap between germline ends came to 15 bases. Per the germline V gene, CDR1 is MDHEN and CDR2 is SYDVKM. CDR3 length equals 15 residues. The CDR3 region is CASSPPGDHSYEQYF. CDR3 DNA sequence: TGTGCCAGCAGCCCGCCGGGGGATCACTCCTACGAGCAGTACTTC.

The V gene is TRBV30, the J gene TRBJ1-1; 8 nucleotides match TRBD1. V shed 3 bases, J shed 5 bases, and the junction held 8 bases outside the gene matches. Germline lookup yields CDR1 GTSNPN and CDR2 SVGIG (reference sequence). The CDR3 extends over 14 amino acids. The CDR3 DNA reads TGTGCCTGGAGGAAAGGACAGGGATGGACTGAAGCTTTCTTT. Translated, it gives CAWRKGQGWTEAFF.

The chain links TRBV2 to TRBJ1-6; no firm D call. The CDR3 spans 16 residues. Germline V gives CDR1 SNHLY, CDR2 FYNNEI. V dropped 6 bases and J dropped 10 bases, with 22 bases sitting between them. CDR3 sequence reads: CASSDLSVTYVSPLHF. The DNA for the CDR3 is TGTGCCAGCAGCGACTTGTCAGTGACTTATGTCTCACCCCTCCACTTT.

Comments on this clonotype: At one boundary the junction diverges from the germline segment, which might be a read error. The chain recombines TRBV28 with TRBJ2-7; D is perhaps TRBD1 (6 bases). CDR1 and CDR2 (germline): MDHEN, SYDVKM. CDR3 length: 12 amino acids. The CDR3 DNA reads as TGTGCCGCTGGGACAAGACGCTACGAGCAGTGCTTC. Translated: CAAGTRRYEQCF.

The chain couples TRBV6-1 to TRBJ2-5; D may be TRBD1 or TRBD2 (5 bases each). With 3 bases removed from V and 1 base from J, the gap between germline ends came to 12 bases. CDR3 length: 15 amino acids. CDR1 and CDR2 from the germline V gene are MNHNS and SASEGT. CDR3 nucleotide sequence: TGTGCCAGCAGTGACAGGGTCCGGGGCCAAGAGACCCAGTACTTC. It yields the protein CASSDRVRGQETQYF.

This clonotype was recorded at least ten times. This chain links TRBV2 with TRBJ2-7; 10 nucleotides agree with TRBD2. The CDR3 length is 13 residues. Trimming cost V 9 bases and J 3 bases; bases outside gene matches: 5. Germline V gene data show CDR1 as SNHLY and CDR2 as FYNNEI. The CDR3 loop is CASHKRGGYEQYF. The CDR3 nucleotides read TGTGCCAGTCATAAGCGGGGGGGCTACGAGCAGTACTTC.

This clonotype was detected a few times. The V and J genes are TRBV9 and TRBJ2-7; D ambiguous. The CDR3 covers 14 residues. Germline V lookup: CDR1 SGDLS, CDR2 YYNGEE. The V end lost 0 bases, the J end lost 4 bases, and 11 bases lay between the germline ends. The CDR3 here is CASSVAAADYEQYF. As DNA, the CDR3 is TGTGCCAGCAGCGTAGCTGCGGCAGATTACGAGCAGTACTTC.

This clonotype was seen many times. The chain carries TRBV2 and TRBJ2-5; D uncertain. V lost 0 bases and J lost 2, with 7 bases in between. This CDR3 is built from 14 residues. Germline V lookup: CDR1 SNHLY, CDR2 FYNNEI. The CDR3 region has the DNA TGTGCCAGCAGTGAAGCGCGCCAACAAGAGACCCAGTACTTC. Amino acids: CASSEARQQETQYF.

This clonotype was observed at least ten times. V and J are TRBV6-5 and TRBJ1-1; D is unresolved. The CDR3 has 14 residues. Germline values: CDR1 MNHEY, CDR2 SVGAGI. Trimming removed 7 bases from V and 5 bases from J, with 17 bases in between. The CDR3 reads CASNSVSARTEAFF. The CDR3 DNA is TGTGCCAGCAATTCCGTATCGGCAAGGACTGAAGCTTTCTTT.

This clonotype came up a few times. The V and J genes are TRBV7-8 and TRBJ2-1; D ambiguous. The CDR3 contains 13 residues. Germline CDR1 SGHVS, CDR2 FQNEAQ. Trimming took 4 bases from V and 9 from J, leaving 13 bases between them. CDR3 residues: CASSSALSGEQFF. The DNA for the CDR3 is TGTGCCAGCAGCTCCGCCCTATCGGGTGAGCAGTTCTTC.

This clonotype was detected a few times. The rearrangement links TRBV30 to TRBJ2-5; D uncertain. Germline V CDR1 and CDR2: GTSNPN, SVGIG (reference sequence). V was trimmed by 0 bases and J by 1 base, leaving 9 bases between them. The CDR3 covers 14 residues. The CDR3 nucleotides are TGTGCCTGGAGTGTGGCTAGTCTCCAAGAGACCCAGTACTTC. This codes for CAWSVASLQETQYF.

This clonotype was found many times. The chain has TRBV6-1 and TRBJ2-3, with TRBD2 identical over 8 bases. CDR1 and CDR2 (germline): MNHNS, SASEGT. This CDR3 has 14 amino acids. V gave up 8 bases and J gave up 0 bases; unmatched junction bases: 4. The CDR3 nucleotides are TGTGCCAGCGGACGCGGGGGGAGCACAGATACGCAGTATTTT. This encodes CASGRGGSTDTQYF.

The chain joins TRBV20-1 to TRBJ2-7, with D maybe TRBD2 (5 bases). CDR3 size: 13 residues. Germline assignment: CDR1 DFQATT and CDR2 SNEGSKA (reference sequence). Trimming cost V 3 bases and J 3 bases, with 12 bases left between them. The CDR3 region has the DNA TGCAGTGCTAGGGTCAGCGGAGTCTACGAGCAGTACTTC. Protein sequence: CSARVSGVYEQYF.

This clonotype showed up many times. The V gene is TRBV28, the J gene TRBJ1-5, with 7 bases identical to TRBD1. Trimming took 2 bases from V and 0 from J; bases not matched to a gene: 4. The length of the CDR3 is 16 residues. In germline, CDR1 is MDHEN, CDR2 SYDVKM. CDR3: CASSLRGQDSNQPQHF. As DNA, the CDR3 is TGTGCCAGCAGTTTAAGGGGGCAGGATAGCAATCAGCCCCAGCATTTT.

This clonotype was detected ten times or more. The genes are TRBV6-1 and TRBJ2-2; TRBD1 matches 9 bases. V gave up 6 bases and J gave up 5 bases; unmatched junction bases: 4. This CDR3 region has 14 residues. Germline CDR1 is MNHNS and CDR2 is SASEGT. The CDR3 loop reads CASRGQGRTGELFF. As DNA, the CDR3 is TGTGCCAGCAGGGGACAGGGTAGAACCGGGGAGCTGTTTTTT.

This clonotype turned up a few times. The CDR3 here is CASSELWDYEQYF. The CDR3 bases are TGTGCCAGCAGTGAACTCTGGGATTACGAGCAGTACTTC. The chain has TRBV6-1 and TRBJ2-7; no reliable D call. This CDR3 is 13 amino acids long. Germline V lookup: CDR1 MNHNS, CDR2 SASEGT. V lost 2 bases to trimming and J lost 4 bases, with 9 bases between them.

This chain connects TRBV6-1 to TRBJ2-5; D possibly corresponds to TRBD1 (5 bases). The CDR3 length is 13 residues. From germline, CDR1 is MNHNS and CDR2 SASEGT. V was pared by 7 bases and J by 4 bases, with 13 bases between. The CDR3 sequence: CASMRTKGETQYF. CDR3 sequence (DNA): TGTGCCAGCATGCGGACAAAGGGAGAGACCCAGTACTTC.

This clonotype was counted ten times or more. J is TRBJ1-1 and V is TRBV6-1; D is uncertain. Germline CDR1 and CDR2: MNHNS and SASEGT. V lost 4 bases to trimming and J lost 4 bases, with 7 bases between them. This CDR3 has 12 amino acids. The CDR3 region has the DNA TGTGCCAGCAGTGCTGGGAGCACTGAAGCTTTCTTT. This gives the protein CASSAGSTEAFF.

The chain couples TRBV11-1 to TRBJ1-1, with unresolved D. This CDR3 is built from 16 residues. The V gene's germline CDR1 is SGHAT and CDR2 FQDESV (reference sequence). V was cut by 5 bases and J by 1 base, with 17 bases left in between. The CDR3 nucleotides are TGTGCCAGCAGCCCAAGCACAAACTGGGAGAACACTGAAGCTTTCTTT. The encoded protein is CASSPSTNWENTEAFF.

This clonotype was recorded at least ten times. V and J are TRBV6-5 and TRBJ1-2; D is ambiguous. Germline values: CDR1 MNHEY, CDR2 SVGAGI. CDR3 length: 16 residues. V lost 4 bases, J lost 4 bases, and 19 bases lay in between. Here the CDR3 reads CASSSTDSRLGYGYTF. In nucleotides, the CDR3 is TGTGCCAGCAGTTCGACGGATTCTAGGTTAGGCTATGGCTACACCTTC.

This clonotype was seen at least ten times. This sequence joins TRBV10-2 and TRBJ2-7; 7 bases fit TRBD2. CDR3 length: 14 amino acids. Germline values: CDR1 WSHSY, CDR2 SAAADI. V shed 8 bases, J shed 2 bases, and the junction held 9 bases outside the gene matches. The CDR3 sequence: CASGGEGHTYEQYF. The DNA of the CDR3 is TGCGCCAGCGGTGGGGAGGGTCACACCTACGAGCAGTACTTC.